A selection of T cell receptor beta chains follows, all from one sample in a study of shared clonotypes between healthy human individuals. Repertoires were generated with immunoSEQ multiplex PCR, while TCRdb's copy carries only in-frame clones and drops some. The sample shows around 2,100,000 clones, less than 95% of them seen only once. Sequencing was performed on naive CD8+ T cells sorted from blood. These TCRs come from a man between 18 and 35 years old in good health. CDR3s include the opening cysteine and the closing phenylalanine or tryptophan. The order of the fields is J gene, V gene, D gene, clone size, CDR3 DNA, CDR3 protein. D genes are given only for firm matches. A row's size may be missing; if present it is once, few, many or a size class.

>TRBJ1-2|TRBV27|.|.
TGTGCCAGCAGTTTATCAGGAGGGGAGGGACACCGAAACTATGGCTACACCTTC
CASSLSGGEGHRNYGYTF
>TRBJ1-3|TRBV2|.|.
TGTGCCAGCAGTGAACCGGGCTCTGGAAACACCATATATTTT
CASSEPGSGNTIYF
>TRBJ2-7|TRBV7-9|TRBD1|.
TGTGCCAGCAGCTTTATTATGGGACAGTCCTACGAGCAGTACTTC
CASSFIMGQSYEQYF
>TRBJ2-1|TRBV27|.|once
TGTGCCAGCAGTTTGCGGCAGCGGACCTACAATGAGCAGTTCTTC
CASSLRQRTYNEQFF
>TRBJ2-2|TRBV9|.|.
TGTGCCACCGGACAGAACACCGGGGAGCTGTTTTTT
CATGQNTGELFF
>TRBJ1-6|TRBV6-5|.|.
TGTGCCAGCAGTTACGGAGGCCGTAATTCACCCCTCCACTTT
CASSYGGRNSPLHF
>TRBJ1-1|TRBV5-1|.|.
TGCGCCAGCAGCTTTAGGGGTGAGGCTTTCTTT
CASSFRGEAFF
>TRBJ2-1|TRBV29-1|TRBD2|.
TGCAGCTGGGTCACTAGCGGCTTCTACAATGAGCAGTTCTTC
CSWVTSGFYNEQFF
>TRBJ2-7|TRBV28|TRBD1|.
TGTGCCAGCAGTTTATGGGGGACAGGGAACTCCTACGAGCAGTACTTC
CASSLWGTGNSYEQYF
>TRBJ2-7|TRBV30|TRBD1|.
TGTGCCTGGAGTGACTCATGGACAGGGCTTTTCTACGAGCAGTACTTC
CAWSDSWTGLFYEQYF
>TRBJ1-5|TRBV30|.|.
TGTGCCTGGAGTGCTCGGGACGAGAATCAGCCCCAGCATTTT
CAWSARDENQPQHF
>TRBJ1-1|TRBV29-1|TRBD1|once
TGCAGCGTCGTACCAGGGGGCACTGAAGCTTTCTTT
CSVVPGGTEAFF
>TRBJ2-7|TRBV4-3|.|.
TGCGCCAGCAGCCAAGAAAGAGACCGTCTCTACGAGCAGTACTTC
CASSQERDRLYEQYF
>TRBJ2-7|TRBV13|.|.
TGTGCCAGCAGCGGGACAACTTCCTACGAGCAGTACTTC
CASSGTTSYEQYF
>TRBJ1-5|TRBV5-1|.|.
TGCGCCAGCAGCTTGGATGGCCAGGGAAGCGGTCAGCCCCAGCATTTT
CASSLDGQGSGQPQHF
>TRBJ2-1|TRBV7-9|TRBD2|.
TGTGCCAGTTCGGGTATGGGAGGACTAGCGGTTTGGGATGAGCAGTTCTTC
CASSGMGGLAVWDEQFF
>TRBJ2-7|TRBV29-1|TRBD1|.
TGCAGCGTACGTGAAGGGGTGAGACAGGGTGCCAGAGAGCAGTACTTC
CSVREGVRQGAREQYF
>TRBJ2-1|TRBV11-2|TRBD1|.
TGTGCCAGCAGCTTAGGAACTTGGGGACAGGGGGCCCATGAGCAGTTCTTC
CASSLGTWGQGAHEQFF
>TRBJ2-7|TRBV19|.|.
TGTGCCAGTAGTCCAGGGGTGGGCTACGAGCAGTACTTC
CASSPGVGYEQYF
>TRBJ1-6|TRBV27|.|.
TGTGCCAGCAGTTTGGGCCAGGGGCATTCACCCCTCCACTTT
CASSLGQGHSPLHF
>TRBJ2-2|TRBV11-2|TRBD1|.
TGTGCCAGCAGCTTAGATCCGAGACAGGGGCCTCTCACCGGGGAGCTGTTTTTT
CASSLDPRQGPLTGELFF
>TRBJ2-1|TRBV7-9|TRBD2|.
TGTGCCAGCAGCGTAACCGGGACTAGCGGGATCAATGAGCAGTTCTTC
CASSVTGTSGINEQFF
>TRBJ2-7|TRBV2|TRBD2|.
TGTGCCAGCAGTGGTGGGGCGGGAGGGCCCCACGAGCAGTACTTC
CASSGGAGGPHEQYF
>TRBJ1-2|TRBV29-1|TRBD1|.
TGCAGTGCAACCCTCGGGACAGGGCTCTATGGCTACACCTTC
CSATLGTGLYGYTF
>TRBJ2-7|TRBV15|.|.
TGTGCCACCAGCAGAGATTTGAGGGTCGAGCAGTACTTC
CATSRDLRVEQYF
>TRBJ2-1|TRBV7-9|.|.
TGTGCCAGCAGCTTGGCGGACAGTTACAATGAGCAGTTCTTC
CASSLADSYNEQFF
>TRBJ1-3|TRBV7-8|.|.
TGTGCCAGCAGCTTAGGGGGAGCTGGAAACACCATATATTTT
CASSLGGAGNTIYF
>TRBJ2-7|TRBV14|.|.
TGTGCCAGCAGCCAAGTGCCGGGGGCTCACGAGCAGTACTTC
CASSQVPGAHEQYF
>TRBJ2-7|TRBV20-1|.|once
TGCAGTGCTAGGGGAGTATACGAGCAGTACTTC
CSARGVYEQYF
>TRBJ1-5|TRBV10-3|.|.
TGTGCCATCAGTGAGAAGGGGGGCGATCAGCCCCAGCATTTT
CAISEKGGDQPQHF
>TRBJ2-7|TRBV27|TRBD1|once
TGTGCCAGCAGTCTGGGACAGCCTAGGTCCCACGAGCAGTACTTC
CASSLGQPRSHEQYF
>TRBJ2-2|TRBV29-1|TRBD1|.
TGCAGCGTTGAAGAAGGGACAGTTGGGGAGCTGTTTTTT
CSVEEGTVGELFF
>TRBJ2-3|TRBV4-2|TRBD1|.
TGTGCCAGCAGCCTTTGGCAACCAGGGGGCGAGGCAGATACGCAGTATTTT
CASSLWQPGGEADTQYF
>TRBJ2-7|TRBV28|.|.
TGTGCCAGCAGCTATAGCGGCGAGCAGTACTTC
CASSYSGEQYF
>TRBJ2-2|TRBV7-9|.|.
TGTGCCAGCAGCCCCCGGGACTCTTGGAACACCGGGGAGCTGTTTTTT
CASSPRDSWNTGELFF
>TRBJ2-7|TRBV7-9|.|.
TGTGCCAGCAGCTTAGGCTACGCCCTGAGCGACGAGCAGTACTTC
CASSLGYALSDEQYF
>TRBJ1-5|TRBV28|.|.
TGTGCCAGCAGTTTACGCTCTTGGGATAGCAATCAGCCCCAGCATTTT
CASSLRSWDSNQPQHF
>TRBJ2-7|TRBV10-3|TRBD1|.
TGTGCCATCAGTGCCCTGGGGGACAGCTACGAGCAGTACTTC
CAISALGDSYEQYF
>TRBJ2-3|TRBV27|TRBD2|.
TGTGCCAGCAGTCCCATGTCGGGGGGGCAGGATACGCAGTATTTT
CASSPMSGGQDTQYF
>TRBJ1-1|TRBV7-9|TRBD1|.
TGTGCCAGCAGCCCGTCATTGACCGGGACAGACTCGAACACTGAAGCTTTCTTT
CASSPSLTGTDSNTEAFF
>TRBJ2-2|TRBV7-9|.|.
TGTGCCAGCAGCTTGTTACCCGGGGAGCTGTTTTTT
CASSLLPGELFF
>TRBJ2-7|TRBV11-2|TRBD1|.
TGTGCCAGCAGCTCACAGGGGGACGAGCAGTACTTC
CASSSQGDEQYF
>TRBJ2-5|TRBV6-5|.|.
TGTGCCAGCAGTTACGCTTCAGGGGTGGGGGAGACCCAGTACTTC
CASSYASGVGETQYF
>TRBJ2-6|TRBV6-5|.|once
TGTGCCACCAGTTACGGGACATACTCTGGGGCCAACGTCCTGACTTTC
CATSYGTYSGANVLTF